A single sample gave rise to the 5 T cell receptor beta chains below, sequenced in a study of T cell clones after liver transplantation. Clones were sequenced by immunoSEQ multiplex PCR, and TCRdb holds only the in-frame ones, with some missing. This sample yields roughly 120,000 clones, of which 90% are seen a single time; more than 0.8% belongs to the top ten. Sequencing used CD4+ T cells from blood, obtained 12 months after liver transplant. All receptors derive from a human patient who received a liver transplant. Some T cells may be transferred from the graft donor.

The chain employs TRBV7-9 and TRBJ1-4; D unresolved. V lost 1 base, J lost 4 bases, and 7 bases lay in between. In germline, CDR1 is SEHNR, CDR2 FQNEAQ (reference sequence). The CDR3 sequence is 14 residues long. The CDR3 DNA reads as TGTGCCAGCAGCTTAGGGACCGTTAATGAAAAACTGTTTTTT. Translating gives CASSLGTVNEKLFF.

The chain employs TRBV7-3 and TRBJ2-1, with 14 bases that match TRBD2. This CDR3 spans 16 amino acids. The germline V gene encodes CDR1 SGHTA and CDR2 FQGTGA. J was trimmed by 4 bases and V by 5 bases; bases with no gene match: 4. Written as DNA, the CDR3 is TGTGCCAGCAGCATGGGACTAGCGGGAGCTTACAATGAGCAGTTCTTC. Encoded protein: CASSMGLAGAYNEQFF. The full variable domain, its missing parts supplied by reference TRBV7-3 and TRBJ2-1, is GAGVSQTPSNKVTEKGKYVELRCDPISGHTALYWYRQSLGQGPEFLIYFQGTGAADDSGLPNDRFFAVRPEGSVSTLKIQRTERGDSAVYLCASSMGLAGAYNEQFFGPGTRLTVL.

V is TRBV4-1 and J is TRBJ1-1, with D possibly matching TRBD1 (5 bases). Germline CDR1 and CDR2: MGHRA and YSYEKL. CDR3 length equals 14 residues. Between the trimmed V and J ends, which lost 1 base and 6 bases, there was a span of 12 bases. Here the CDR3 reads CASSQVVRDAEAFF. The CDR3 DNA reads TGCGCCAGCAGCCAAGTTGTCCGGGACGCTGAAGCTTTCTTT.

The chain has TRBV4-3 and TRBJ2-7, with D possibly TRBD2 on 6 matching bases. This CDR3 region has 15 residues. Deletions cut 3 bases from V and 2 bases from J, with 14 bases between. Germline CDR1 LGHNA, CDR2 YSLEER. The CDR3 here is CASSHAGGGTYEQYF. The CDR3 DNA follows: TGCGCCAGCAGCCACGCAGGCGGAGGGACCTACGAGCAGTACTTC.

The CDR3 region has the DNA TGTGCCAGCAGTGCTTGGGGAGGGGCCGAATCCTACGAGCAGTACTTC. The encoded protein is CASSAWGGAESYEQYF. This chain links TRBV6-1 with TRBJ2-7, with 7 nucleotides matching TRBD2. The CDR3 contains 16 residues. The germline V gene has CDR1 MNHNS and CDR2 SASEGT. V shed 4 bases, J shed 1 base, and the junction held 10 bases outside the gene matches.